Below, 6 T cell receptor beta chains from the same sample are listed, as sequenced in a study of blood T cell repertoires in COVID-19. Measured with immunoSEQ multiplex PCR; TCRdb has only the in-frame clones, and not every one. The sample has fewer than 250,000 clones, roughly 84% seen once. Sequencing was performed on PBMCs or T cells enriched from blood (not recorded which). The receptors were gathered from a woman aged 30 to 39 who had recovered from COVID-19.

This clone appeared a single time. The rearrangement joins TRBV6-6 to TRBJ1-1; no clear D gene. Germline CDR1 MNHNY, CDR2 SVGAGI (reference sequence). Between the trimmed V and J ends, which lost 2 bases and 6 bases, there was a span of 10 bases. The CDR3 runs 13 residues. The CDR3 protein is CASSYKASAEAFF. The CDR3 DNA is TGTGCCAGCAGTTACAAGGCCAGCGCTGAAGCTTTCTTT.

This rearrangement joins TRBV14 to TRBJ1-4; 7 nucleotides agree with TRBD1. There are 15 residues in the CDR3. After removal of 3 bases from V and 8 bases from J, the junction contained 9 bases not matched to a gene. Germline V gene lookup returns CDR1 SGHDN and CDR2 FVKESK. CDR3 loop: CASSHYGTEIEKLFF. Written as DNA, the CDR3 is TGTGCCAGCAGCCACTATGGGACAGAAATAGAAAAACTGTTTTTT.

This clone showed up just a few times. The gene calls are TRBV29-1 and TRBJ2-2; 8 bases are a match to TRBD2. The germline gives CDR1 SQVTM, CDR2 ANQGSEA. The CDR3 covers 14 residues. The junction had 6 bases not matched to a gene; V was cut back by 6 bases and J by 3 bases. CDR3 sequence (DNA): TGCAGCGTCCCCCGGGGGGGGGACACCGGGGAGCTGTTTTTT. This translates into CSVPRGGDTGELFF.

The gene calls are TRBV25-1 and TRBJ1-5; 9 bases align to TRBD1. Looked up from germline, CDR1 is MGHDK and CDR2 is SYGVNS. The CDR3 is 14 amino acids. Trimming cost V 4 bases and J 4 bases; bases outside gene matches: 2. CDR3 nucleotide sequence: TGTGCCAGCAGTGGCGGGACAGGGAATCAGCCCCAGCATTTT. This translates into CASSGGTGNQPQHF.

The genes are TRBV4-1 and TRBJ1-1; TRBD1 is a possible D gene (6 bases). Germline lookup yields CDR1 MGHRA and CDR2 YSYEKL. This CDR3 is 13 amino acids long. V was trimmed by 6 bases and J by 0 bases, leaving 8 bases between them. In DNA form, the CDR3 reads TGCGCCAGCAGGGACAGCATGAACACTGAAGCTTTCTTT. This translates into CASRDSMNTEAFF.

V is TRBV21-1 and J is TRBJ2-3; TRBD2 was called by the table and not checked on the DNA. TRBV21-1 has pseudogene status. The CDR3 is 17 amino acids. The DNA of the CDR3 is TGTGCCAGCAGCAACCCCCGCCTAGCGGGGGCCACAGATACGCAGTATTTT. As protein: CASSNPRLAGATDTQYF.